This is a list of T cell receptor beta chains from one sample in a study of blood T cells in healthy people across ages. Using its own MiXCR run on the 5' RACE reads, TCRdb lists one record per CDR3 protein. The sample comprises roughly 1,500,000 distinct CDR3 sequences, about 32% of which are singletons, and 11% rests with the top ten. The sample was blood. These receptors originate from a woman aged 25 to 45 in good health. The CDR3 runs from the conserved cysteine through the conserved F or W. Each record gives: D gene, J gene, V gene, clone size, CDR3 DNA, CDR3 protein. The D gene is left open where the match is weak. The size field is filled for only some rows; it gives once, few, many or a size class.

>NA|TRBJ2-7|TRBV10-3|many
TGTGCCATCAGTGAGTCGGGAGAGCAGTACTTC
CAISESGEQYF
>NA|TRBJ1-1|TRBV29-1|NA
TGCAGCGTGAGAGGGGGGCGTCCTTTTGGAGCTTTCTTT
CSVRGGRPFGAFF
>NA|TRBJ1-2|TRBV27|NA
TGTGCCAGCAGGCCTAGACAGGTTCCAAACTATGGCTACACCTTC
CASRPRQVPNYGYTF
>NA|TRBJ2-6|TRBV5-1|NA
TGCGCCAGCAGCTTGGAGGTCAGGGGATCGACTGGGGCCAACGTCCTGACTTTC
CASSLEVRGSTGANVLTF
>NA|TRBJ1-2|TRBV21-1|NA
TGTGCCAGCAGCAAAGCCGTTAAAGAAACGCATAGGGGTTATGGCTACACCTTC
CASSKAVKETHRGYGYTF
>TRBD2|TRBJ2-1|TRBV27|NA
TGTGCCAGCAGTCCAATAGCGGGAGTGCCCTACAATGAGCAGTTCTTC
CASSPIAGVPYNEQFF
>NA|TRBJ2-3|TRBV9|NA
TGTGCCAGCAGCGTAATCCCGCAGGGAACAGATACGCAGTATTTT
CASSVIPQGTDTQYF
>TRBD1|TRBJ1-2|TRBV10-3|few
TGTGCCATCAGTGAGTCAGGACAGGGGAATAACTATGGCTACACCTTC
CAISESGQGNNYGYTF
>NA|TRBJ1-4|TRBV20-1|many
TGCAGTGCAGGGACTCGGGGAGCCCTCAACGAAAAACTGTTTTTT
CSAGTRGALNEKLFF
>NA|TRBJ2-7|TRBV20-1|few
TGCAGTGCCCCGGGCCCTAGCGTTATCTCTCTCTCCTACGAGCAGTACTTC
CSAPGPSVISLSYEQYF
>TRBD1|TRBJ1-4|TRBV6-6|NA
TGTGCCAGCAGTTACCTGGGACAGGGTCGAGGAGAAAAACTGTTTTTT
CASSYLGQGRGEKLFF
>NA|TRBJ2-5|TRBV4-1|NA
TGCGCCAGCAGCCAAGGGGGGAATGTGGGCCGTGAGACCCAGTACTTC
CASSQGGNVGRETQYF
>NA|TRBJ1-6|TRBV12-3/TRBV12-4|NA
TGTGCCGGCGGTTCTGATAGGATTAGGTATAATTCACCCCTCCACTTT
CAGGSDRIRYNSPLHF
>NA|TRBJ2-7|TRBV10-3|NA
TGTGCCATCGGTCAATCTGCGGGGGCTGGCGAGCAGTACTTC
CAIGQSAGAGEQYF
>TRBD1|TRBJ2-5|TRBV27|few
TGTGCCAGCAGTAGGCGGGACAGGGCCTTTGGGGAGACCCAGTACTTC
CASSRRDRAFGETQYF
>TRBD1|TRBJ1-6|TRBV28|few
TGTGCCAGCTGGTCGGGGGACAGTTGGAATAATTCACCCCTCCACTTT
CASWSGDSWNNSPLHF
>TRBD2|TRBJ2-7|TRBV3-1|few
TGTGCCAGCAGCCCTACCGGACTAGATCGCTACGAGCAGTACTTC
CASSPTGLDRYEQYF
>NA|TRBJ1-1|TRBV10-3|once
TGTGCCATCACCGATACGGGGTTGAACACTGAAGCTTTCTTT
CAITDTGLNTEAFF
>NA|TRBJ2-7|TRBV3-1|NA
TGTGCCAGCAGCCAAGATCCACCCAAGGGACTCTACTACGAGCAGTACTTC
CASSQDPPKGLYYEQYF
>TRBD1|TRBJ2-3|TRBV30|few
TGTGCCTGGAGTGGGGACAGGAGCACAGATACGCAGTATTTT
CAWSGDRSTDTQYF
>TRBD1|TRBJ2-6|TRBV7-2|few
TGTGCCAGCAGCTTAGCAGCCACGGACAGGGTCCCCTCTGGGGCCAACGTCCTGACTTTC
CASSLAATDRVPSGANVLTF
>NA|TRBJ2-7|TRBV4-2|many
TGTGCCAGCAGCCAAGATTACGATGGAGAGGCCTACGAGCAGTACTTC
CASSQDYDGEAYEQYF
>NA|TRBJ2-7|TRBV6-6|few
TGTGCCAGCAGTTACGAATTGAGCGAGCAGTACTTC
CASSYELSEQYF
>TRBD1|TRBJ2-3|TRBV4-1|many
TGCGCCAGCAGCCCGTGGACAGGGGGTGTCGCAGATACGCAGTATTTT
CASSPWTGGVADTQYF
>NA|TRBJ2-3|TRBV4-2|many
TGTGCCAGCAGCCAAGACTACGATACGCAGTATTTT
CASSQDYDTQYF
>NA|TRBJ2-5|TRBV2|few
TGTGCCAGCAGTGTGGGCCTGGGAGAGACCCAGTACTTC
CASSVGLGETQYF
>NA|TRBJ1-2|TRBV7-8|NA
TGTGCCAGCAGCCCTCTGACAGGCCGGGGGCGATCTAACTATGGCTACACCTTC
CASSPLTGRGRSNYGYTF
>NA|TRBJ2-5|TRBV5-1|few
TGCGCCAGCAGCCTGAGAGGGCTGAACCTCGAAGAGACCCAGTACTTC
CASSLRGLNLEETQYF
>NA|TRBJ2-5|TRBV30|NA
TGTGCCTGGAATTTGGTAGGGGGGAAGGAGACCCAGTACTTC
CAWNLVGGKETQYF
>TRBD1|TRBJ1-2|TRBV7-6|NA
TGTGCCAGCAGCCAATCCAGGGGGCCGGCCTATGGCTACACCTTC
CASSQSRGPAYGYTF
>NA|TRBJ1-4|TRBV7-2|NA
TGTGCCAGCAGCTTGCGGGGGGAAGAAAAACTGTTTTTT
CASSLRGEEKLFF
>NA|TRBJ2-7|TRBV7-2|NA
TGTGCCAGCAGCTTAGGTCGGGACGGTACCTACGAGCAGTACTTC
CASSLGRDGTYEQYF
>TRBD2|TRBJ2-3|TRBV20-1|NA
TGCAGTGCCCCCCTCTACGGACTAGCGGGAGGGGTGGTCGGTGGCACAGATACGCAGTATTTT
CSAPLYGLAGGVVGGTDTQYF
>TRBD1|TRBJ2-5|TRBV5-5|NA
TGTGCCAGCAGCTTGGGTACAGGGGGCCTCCAAGAGACCCAGTACTTC
CASSLGTGGLQETQYF
>TRBD1|TRBJ1-1|TRBV13|NA
TGTGCCAGCAGCAGAGGGCCTGGGACAGGGGAAACTGAAGCTTTCTTT
CASSRGPGTGETEAFF
>TRBD2|TRBJ2-7|TRBV20-1|few
TGCAGTGCCCAGACTAGCGGGGCATCGGCCGTCTACGAGCAGTACTTC
CSAQTSGASAVYEQYF
>TRBD2|TRBJ2-5|TRBV11-3|few
TGTGCCAGCAGCGCCGGGACTAGCGTTGGGGAGACCCAGTACTTC
CASSAGTSVGETQYF
>NA|TRBJ2-2|TRBV5-6|NA
TGTGCCAGCAGCTCCGGACAGTTCACCGGGGAGCTGTTTTTT
CASSSGQFTGELFF
>NA|TRBJ2-5|TRBV5-1|few
TGCGCCAGCAGCTTGGAGTCCGGGATCCAAGAGACCCAGTACTTC
CASSLESGIQETQYF
>NA|TRBJ2-7|TRBV20-1|many
TGCAGTGCTAGAGGAGGGTGGCAGGGCGAGCAGTACTTC
CSARGGWQGEQYF
>NA|TRBJ2-1|TRBV4-1|NA
TGCGCCAGTAGCCAAGATTCACGCGAGGACTCATACAATGAGCGGTTCTTC
CASSQDSREDSYNERFF
>TRBD1|TRBJ2-7|TRBV3-1|NA
TGTGCCAGCAGCCGTAGGACAGGGAGCTGGGGAGAGCAGTACTTC
CASSRRTGSWGEQYF
>NA|TRBJ2-3|TRBV3-1|NA
TGTGCCAGCAGCCAAGTAGGGGCGACAGATACGCAGTATTTT
CASSQVGATDTQYF
>NA|TRBJ1-5|TRBV6-1|NA
TGTGCCAGCCGTCCAGGACATTTTAGCAATCAGCCCCAGCATTTT
CASRPGHFSNQPQHF
>TRBD2|TRBJ2-3|TRBV27|NA
TGTGCCAGCAGTACACTAGCGGCCCCTCCGGATACGCAGTATTTT
CASSTLAAPPDTQYF
>NA|TRBJ2-1|TRBV7-9|few
TGTGCCAGCAGAAGTGAGCAGTTCTTC
CASRSEQFF
>NA|TRBJ2-1|TRBV4-1|few
TGCGCCAGCAGCCAGGCCCTTTGGGGGGCGCTCGGAAATGAGCAGTTCTTC
CASSQALWGALGNEQFF
>TRBD2|TRBJ2-1|TRBV20-1|NA
TGCAGTGCTAGGGCTAGCGGGAGTTTTGAGCAGTTCTTC
CSARASGSFEQFF
>NA|TRBJ1-5|TRBV4-2|NA
TGTGCCAGCAGCCAAGTACCAGGCTTCGAATGGCCCCAGCATTTT
CASSQVPGFEWPQHF
>TRBD2|TRBJ2-4|TRBV29-1|NA
TGCAGCGGATGTGTTGGACTAGTGGGACCACTAGCCAAAAACACTCAGTACTTC
CSGCVGLVGPLAKNTQYF
>NA|TRBJ2-3|TRBV10-2|NA
TGCGCCAGCAGTGGGTCTAGGAAATCAGATACGCAGTATTTT
CASSGSRKSDTQYF
>NA|TRBJ2-3|TRBV20-1|NA
TGCAGTGCTAGAGACTGGGGGCGTTCGGCAGATACGCAGTATTTT
CSARDWGRSADTQYF
>NA|TRBJ2-3|TRBV4-1|few
TGCGCCAGCAGCCATTTAGGGGCCGCAGCCCTCACAGATACGCAGTATTTT
CASSHLGAAALTDTQYF
>NA|TRBJ2-7|TRBV11-2|few
TGTGCCAGCAGTTTGGAGCTGAAGGGAACCTACGAGCAGTACTTC
CASSLELKGTYEQYF
>TRBD2|TRBJ2-5|TRBV20-1|NA
TGCAGTGCTGTAGGACTAGCGGGAGGGAAAGAGACCCAGTACTTC
CSAVGLAGGKETQYF